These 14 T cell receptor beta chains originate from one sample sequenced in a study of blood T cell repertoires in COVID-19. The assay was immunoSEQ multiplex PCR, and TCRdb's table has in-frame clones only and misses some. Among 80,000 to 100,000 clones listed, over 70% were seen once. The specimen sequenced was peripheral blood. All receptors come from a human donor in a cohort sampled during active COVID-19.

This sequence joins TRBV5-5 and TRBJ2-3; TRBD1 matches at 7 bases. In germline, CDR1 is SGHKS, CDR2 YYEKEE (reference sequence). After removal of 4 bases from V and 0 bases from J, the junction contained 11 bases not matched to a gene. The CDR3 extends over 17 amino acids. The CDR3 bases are TGTGCCAGCAGCGAGGCCGACAGGGATGAGAGCACAGATACGCAGTATTTT. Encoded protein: CASSEADRDESTDTQYF.

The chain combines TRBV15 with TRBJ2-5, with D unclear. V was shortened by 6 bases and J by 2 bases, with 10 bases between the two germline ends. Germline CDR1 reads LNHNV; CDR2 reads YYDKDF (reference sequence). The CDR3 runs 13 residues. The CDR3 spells CATRQRNQETQYF. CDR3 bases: TGTGCCACCAGACAGAGAAATCAAGAGACCCAGTACTTC.

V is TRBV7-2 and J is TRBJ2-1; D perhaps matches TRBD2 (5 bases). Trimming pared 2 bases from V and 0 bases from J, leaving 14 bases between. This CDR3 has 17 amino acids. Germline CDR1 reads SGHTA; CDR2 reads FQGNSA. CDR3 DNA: TGTGCCAGCAGCTTATTTGGGGTTGGGAGCTCCTACAATGAGCAGTTCTTC. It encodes CASSLFGVGSSYNEQFF.

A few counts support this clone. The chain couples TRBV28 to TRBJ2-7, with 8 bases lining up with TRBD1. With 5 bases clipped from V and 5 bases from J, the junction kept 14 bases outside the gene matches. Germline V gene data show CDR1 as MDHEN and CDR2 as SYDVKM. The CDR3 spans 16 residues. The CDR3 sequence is CASSPQGARSLDEQYV. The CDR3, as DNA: TGTGCCAGCAGTCCTCAGGGGGCGCGAAGTCTGGACGAGCAGTACGTC.

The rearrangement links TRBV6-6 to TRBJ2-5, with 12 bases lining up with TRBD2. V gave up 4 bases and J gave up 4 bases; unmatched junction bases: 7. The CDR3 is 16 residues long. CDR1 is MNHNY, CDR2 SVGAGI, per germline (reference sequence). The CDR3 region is CASSSGLAGGGETQYF. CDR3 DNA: TGTGCCAGCAGTTCTGGGCTAGCGGGAGGGGGAGAGACCCAGTACTTC.

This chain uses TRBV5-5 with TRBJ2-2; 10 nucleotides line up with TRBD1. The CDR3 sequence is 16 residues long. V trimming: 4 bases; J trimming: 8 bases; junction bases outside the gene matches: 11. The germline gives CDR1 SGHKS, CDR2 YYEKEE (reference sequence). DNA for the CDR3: TGTGCCAGCAGCAAAGAGGGACAGGGGTATTCGGGGGAGCTGTTTTTT. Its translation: CASSKEGQGYSGELFF.

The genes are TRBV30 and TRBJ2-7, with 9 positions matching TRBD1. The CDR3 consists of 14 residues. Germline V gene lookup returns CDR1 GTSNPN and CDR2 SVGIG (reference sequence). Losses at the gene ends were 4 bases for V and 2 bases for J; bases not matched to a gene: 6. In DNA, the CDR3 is TGTGCCTGGACGCCGGGACAGGGACCCTACGAGCAGTACGTC. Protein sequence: CAWTPGQGPYEQYV.

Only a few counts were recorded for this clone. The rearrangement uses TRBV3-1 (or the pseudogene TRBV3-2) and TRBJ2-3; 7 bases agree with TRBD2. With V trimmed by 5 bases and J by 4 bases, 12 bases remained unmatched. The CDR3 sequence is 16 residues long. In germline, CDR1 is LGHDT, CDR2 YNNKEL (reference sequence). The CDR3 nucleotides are TGTGCCAGCAGCTCCCTGACTAGCCCGAACGCAGATACGCAGTATTTT. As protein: CASSSLTSPNADTQYF.

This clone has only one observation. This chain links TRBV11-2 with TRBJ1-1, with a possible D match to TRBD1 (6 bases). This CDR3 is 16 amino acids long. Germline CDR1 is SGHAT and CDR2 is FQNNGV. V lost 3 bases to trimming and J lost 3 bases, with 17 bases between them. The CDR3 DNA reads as TGTGCCAGCAGCTTGGGGAGACAGGTCCTTTACACTGAAGCTTTCTTT. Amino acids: CASSLGRQVLYTEAFF.

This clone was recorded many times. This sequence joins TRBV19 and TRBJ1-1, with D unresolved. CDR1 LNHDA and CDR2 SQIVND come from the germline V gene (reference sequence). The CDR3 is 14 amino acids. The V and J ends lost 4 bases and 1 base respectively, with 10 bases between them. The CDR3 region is CASSRLVPNTEAFF. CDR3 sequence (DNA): TGTGCCAGTAGTAGACTCGTTCCGAACACTGAAGCTTTCTTT.

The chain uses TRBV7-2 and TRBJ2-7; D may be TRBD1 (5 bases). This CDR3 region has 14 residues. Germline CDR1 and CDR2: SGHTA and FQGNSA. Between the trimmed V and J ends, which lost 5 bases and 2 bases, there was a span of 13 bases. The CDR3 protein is CASSPHQGTYEQYV. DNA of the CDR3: TGTGCCAGCAGCCCTCACCAGGGAACCTACGAGCAGTACGTC.

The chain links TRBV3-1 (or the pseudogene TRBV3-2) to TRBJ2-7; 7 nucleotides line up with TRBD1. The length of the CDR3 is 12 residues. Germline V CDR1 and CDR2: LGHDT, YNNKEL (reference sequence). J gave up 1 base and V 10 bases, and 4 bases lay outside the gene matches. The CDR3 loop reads CATRQGSYEQYF. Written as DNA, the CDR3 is TGTGCCACCCGACAGGGATCCTACGAGCAGTACTTC.

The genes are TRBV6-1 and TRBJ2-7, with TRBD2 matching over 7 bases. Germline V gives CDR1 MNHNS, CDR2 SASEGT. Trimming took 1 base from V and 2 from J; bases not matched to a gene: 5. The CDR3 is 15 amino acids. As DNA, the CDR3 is TGTGCCAGCAGTGAAGTTTGGGGAGGGACCTACGAGCAGTACTTC. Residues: CASSEVWGGTYEQYF.

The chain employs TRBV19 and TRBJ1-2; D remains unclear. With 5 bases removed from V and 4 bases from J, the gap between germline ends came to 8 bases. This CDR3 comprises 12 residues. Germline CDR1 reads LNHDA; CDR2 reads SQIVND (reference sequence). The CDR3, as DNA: TGTGCCAGTAGTGGAGACCCCTATGGCTACACCTTC. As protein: CASSGDPYGYTF.